This T cell receptor beta chain was obtained from a study of vaccination and CD4 T cells after COVID-19. Background on the study: Cells received overlapping spike peptides from SARS-CoV-2, HCoV-NL63, HCoV-OC43 and HCoV-229E as stimulation.

The CDR3 extends over 12 amino acids. Trimming removed 2 bases from V and 9 bases from J, with 8 bases in between. CDR1 SNHLY and CDR2 FYNNEI come from the germline V gene. Cultured CD4+ T cell DNA was sequenced using the Oncomine TCR Beta short-read assay. Extraction of genomic DNA was performed on cultured CD4+ T cells. MiXCR, run by TCRdb on the PCR reads, gives a single entry per CDR3 protein. The sample consists of 7,500 to 8,000 distinct CDR3 sequences, 56% of them appearing once. A word on this clonotype: No antigen is known for it.

Documented treatment: approximately 11-day PBMC culture with coronavirus spike peptide pools or control peptides (ViraFEST assay). According to the study, CD4+ T cells from the unexposed donor were gathered ahead of the COVID-19 pandemic (2011-2018). Once peptide pools had expanded antigen-specific T cells, ViraFEST sequenced TCRs. Findings and caveats of the study: Convalescent patients studied were relatively few, and early post-infection timepoints were absent.

The chain couples TRBV2 to TRBJ1-5, with D possibly matching TRBD1 (5 bases). This clonotype was sampled from a human donor in good health. Sample: CD4+ T cells from blood, cultured in vitro. This chain's CDR3 is CASSERGMPQHF. Written as DNA, the CDR3 is TGTGCCAGCAGTGAAAGGGGAATGCCCCAGCATTTT.